This is a list of T cell receptor beta chains from one sample in a study of T-cell reconstitution after alpha-beta-depleted transplantation in children. TCRdb reprocessed the PCR reads with MiXCR, giving one entry per CDR3 protein. Among around 600,000 distinct CDR3 sequences, roughly a tenth were seen once, and the ten largest hold about 4.2%. The sample in question was PBMCs from the stem cell graft donor, obtained from the stem cell graft. The receptors were sampled from a human donor who donated a stem cell graft to a child with acute myeloid leukemia. Each CDR3 is given with its conserved first and last residue. Fields, in order: CDR3 protein, CDR3 DNA, V gene, J gene, D gene, clone size. The D gene is left open where the match is weak. The size field is filled for only some rows; it gives once, few, many or a size class.

CDR3aa: CSAPLAGPIYEQYF; CDR3nt: TGCAGTGCTCCATTAGCGGGGCCCATCTACGAGCAGTACTTC; v_gene: TRBV20-1; j_gene: TRBJ2-7; d_gene: TRBD2; abundance: few
CDR3aa: CASSQDATGLYGYTF; CDR3nt: TGTGCCAGCAGCCAAGATGCGACAGGACTCTATGGCTACACCTTC; v_gene: TRBV4-2; j_gene: TRBJ1-2; d_gene: -; abundance: many
CDR3aa: CSAAGESYEQYF; CDR3nt: TGCAGTGCAGCGGGGGAATCCTACGAGCAGTACTTC; v_gene: TRBV20-1; j_gene: TRBJ2-7; d_gene: TRBD2; abundance: few
CDR3aa: CASSSKTGGIGYTF; CDR3nt: TGTGCCAGCAGTTCGAAGACAGGGGGCATTGGCTACACCTTC; v_gene: TRBV12-3/TRBV12-4; j_gene: TRBJ1-2; d_gene: TRBD1; abundance: -
CDR3aa: CSAKILAAADTQYF; CDR3nt: TGCAGTGCCAAAATACTAGCTGCCGCAGATACGCAGTATTTT; v_gene: TRBV20-1; j_gene: TRBJ2-3; d_gene: -; abundance: few
CDR3aa: CASSFRTSGSYNEQFF; CDR3nt: TGTGCCAGCAGCTTTCGGACTAGCGGCTCCTACAATGAGCAGTTCTTC; v_gene: TRBV7-3; j_gene: TRBJ2-1; d_gene: TRBD2; abundance: many
CDR3aa: CASSGKQGPDRETQYF; CDR3nt: TGTGCCAGCAGCGGAAAACAGGGGCCCGATAGGGAGACCCAGTACTTC; v_gene: TRBV9; j_gene: TRBJ2-5; d_gene: TRBD1; abundance: few
CDR3aa: CASSLERISYEQYF; CDR3nt: TGCGCCAGCAGCTTGGAGCGGATCTCCTACGAGCAGTACTTC; v_gene: TRBV5-1; j_gene: TRBJ2-7; d_gene: -; abundance: many
CDR3aa: CASSVEELVGETQYF; CDR3nt: TGTGCCAGCAGCGTAGAGGAGCTAGTAGGAGAGACCCAGTACTTC; v_gene: TRBV9; j_gene: TRBJ2-5; d_gene: -; abundance: -
CDR3aa: CASSTLRGPYEQYF; CDR3nt: TGTGCCAGCAGTACCCTCCGGGGGCCCTACGAGCAGTACTTC; v_gene: TRBV27; j_gene: TRBJ2-7; d_gene: -; abundance: few
CDR3aa: CSARPGVLRNEQFF; CDR3nt: TGCAGTGCTAGACCGGGGGTGCTCCGGAATGAGCAGTTCTTC; v_gene: TRBV20-1; j_gene: TRBJ2-1; d_gene: -; abundance: many
CDR3aa: CATSRDPTSGDTQYF; CDR3nt: TGTGCCACCAGCAGAGATCCCACTAGCGGAGATACGCAGTATTTT; v_gene: TRBV15; j_gene: TRBJ2-3; d_gene: TRBD2; abundance: many
CDR3aa: CASRDSRRGLRGGQPQHF; CDR3nt: TGTGCCAGCAGGGACAGCAGGCGGGGTCTACGGGGGGGGCAGCCCCAGCATTTT; v_gene: TRBV7-8; j_gene: TRBJ1-5; d_gene: -; abundance: -
CDR3aa: CASISGANTGELFF; CDR3nt: TGTGCCAGCATTAGCGGGGCGAACACCGGGGAGCTGTTTTTT; v_gene: TRBV28; j_gene: TRBJ2-2; d_gene: TRBD2; abundance: -
CDR3aa: CASSQPGTAVYGYTF; CDR3nt: TGTGCCAGCAGTCAACCTGGGACCGCGGTCTATGGCTACACCTTC; v_gene: TRBV6-1; j_gene: TRBJ1-2; d_gene: -; abundance: few
CDR3aa: CSEGQGLRTDTQYF; CDR3nt: TGCAGCGAGGGACAGGGGTTAAGGACAGATACGCAGTATTTT; v_gene: TRBV29-1; j_gene: TRBJ2-3; d_gene: TRBD1; abundance: -
CDR3aa: CASSQDPGLPFYNSPLHF; CDR3nt: TGCGCCAGCAGCCAAGATCCGGGGCTACCTTTTTATAATTCACCCCTCCACTTT; v_gene: TRBV4-1; j_gene: TRBJ1-6; d_gene: -; abundance: -
CDR3aa: CASIRLAGTYEQYF; CDR3nt: TGTGCCAGCATAAGACTAGCGGGGACCTACGAGCAGTACTTC; v_gene: TRBV6-1; j_gene: TRBJ2-7; d_gene: TRBD2; abundance: -
CDR3aa: CASSSTGANTEAFF; CDR3nt: TGTGCCAGTAGTTCGACAGGAGCGAACACTGAAGCTTTCTTT; v_gene: TRBV19; j_gene: TRBJ1-1; d_gene: -; abundance: many